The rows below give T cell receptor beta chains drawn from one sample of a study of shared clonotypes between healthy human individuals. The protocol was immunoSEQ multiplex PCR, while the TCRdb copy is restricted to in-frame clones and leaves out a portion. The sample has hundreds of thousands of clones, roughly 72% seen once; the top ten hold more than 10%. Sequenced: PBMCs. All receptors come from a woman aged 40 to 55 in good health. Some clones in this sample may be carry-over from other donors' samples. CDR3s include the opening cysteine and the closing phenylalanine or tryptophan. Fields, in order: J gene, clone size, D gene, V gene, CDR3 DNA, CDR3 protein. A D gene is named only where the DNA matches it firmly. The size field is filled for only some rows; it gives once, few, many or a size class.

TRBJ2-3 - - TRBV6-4 TGTGCCAGCAGCGCAAGCGGATCCCGGGGGTTCGATACGCAGTATTTT CASSASGSRGFDTQYF
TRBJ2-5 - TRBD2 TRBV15 TGTGCCACCAGCTCAGCGGGAGTGAAGGAGACCCAGTACTTC CATSSAGVKETQYF
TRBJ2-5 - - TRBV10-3 TGTGCCATCAGTGAGTCGCTGGGGGCCCGACAAGAGACCCAGTACTTC CAISESLGARQETQYF
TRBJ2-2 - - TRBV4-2 TGTGCCAGCAGCCAAGAAGATTTTGGGGTCGGGGAGCTGTTTTTT CASSQEDFGVGELFF
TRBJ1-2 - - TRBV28 TGTGCCAGCAGTTTAAGGACGGCGAACTATGGCTACACCTTC CASSLRTANYGYTF
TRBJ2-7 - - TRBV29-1 TGCAGCGTTGAAGATCCAATGGGGTACGAGCAGTACTTC CSVEDPMGYEQYF
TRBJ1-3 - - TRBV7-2 TGTGCCAGCAGCTCGGGGCTCGGTGGAAACACCATATATTTT CASSSGLGGNTIYF
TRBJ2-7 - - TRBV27 TGTGCCACCTCTCATGGCCAGGGACGACCCTACGAGCAGTACTTC CATSHGQGRPYEQYF
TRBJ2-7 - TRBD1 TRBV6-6 TGTGCCAGCTCCCAGGACAGGGATTACGAGCAGTACTTC CASSQDRDYEQYF
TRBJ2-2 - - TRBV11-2 TGTGCCAGCAGCTTATCGCAAGTGGTCGGGGAGCTGTTTTTT CASSLSQVVGELFF
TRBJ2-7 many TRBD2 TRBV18 TGTGCCAGCTCTCAGACGGCTAGCGGGTCCTACGAGCAGTACTTC CASSQTASGSYEQYF
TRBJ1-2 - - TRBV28 TGTGCCAGCAGTCTAACAGGTTACTATGGCTACACCTTC CASSLTGYYGYTF
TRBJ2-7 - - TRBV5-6 TGTGCCAGCAGCTTGGGCGTTGGATCCGAGCAGTACTTC CASSLGVGSEQYF
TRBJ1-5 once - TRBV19 TGTGCCAGTACCCACCCCTGGGGGAAAGACTATAGCAATCAGCCCCAGCATTTT CASTHPWGKDYSNQPQHF
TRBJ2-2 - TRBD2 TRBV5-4 TGTGCCAGCAGCGGAATCGGGACTAGCGGGAGAGCCATGGGCACCGGGGAGCTGTTTTTT CASSGIGTSGRAMGTGELFF
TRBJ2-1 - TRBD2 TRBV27 TGTGCCAGCAGTTCTGGGACTAGCGGGAGGGGGGAGCAGTTCTTC CASSSGTSGRGEQFF
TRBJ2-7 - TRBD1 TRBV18 TGTGCCAGCTCACCGGGACAGAGCTACGAGCAGTACTTC CASSPGQSYEQYF
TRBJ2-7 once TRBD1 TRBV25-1 TGTGCCAGCAGTGAATATACAGGGGGGTACGAGCAGTACTTC CASSEYTGGYEQYF
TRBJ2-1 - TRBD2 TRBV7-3 TGTGCCAGCAGCACCGGACTAGCGGGAGTTGGTGAGCAGTTCTTC CASSTGLAGVGEQFF
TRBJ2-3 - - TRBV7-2 TGTGCCAGCAGCTCAGGCCCAATCATAGATACGCAGTATTTT CASSSGPIIDTQYF
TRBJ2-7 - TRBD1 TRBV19 TGTGCCAGTAGCCCTACAGGGGTGGGGTATTACGAGCAGTACTTC CASSPTGVGYYEQYF
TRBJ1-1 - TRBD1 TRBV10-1 TGCGCCAGCAGTCCAGACAGGGCGAGGACTGAAGCTTTCTTT CASSPDRARTEAFF
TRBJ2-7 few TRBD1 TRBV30 TGTGCCTGGAGGCCGGGACAGGGCTCGGTCGAGCAGTACTTC CAWRPGQGSVEQYF
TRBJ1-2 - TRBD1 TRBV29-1 TGCAGCGCGCAGGGGGATGGCTACACCTTC CSAQGDGYTF
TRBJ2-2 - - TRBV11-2 TGTGCCAGCAGCGCCAGCCGGGCCGGGGAGCTGTTTTTT CASSASRAGELFF
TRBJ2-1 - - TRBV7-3 TGTGCCAGCAGCTTTAGGGTGGAAAACTACAATGAGCAGTTCTTC CASSFRVENYNEQFF
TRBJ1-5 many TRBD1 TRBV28 TGTGCCAGCAGTACAGGGGGCGATTCCAATCAGCCCCAGCATTTT CASSTGGDSNQPQHF
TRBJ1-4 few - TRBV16 TGTGCCAGCAGCCAACAGGCGGGTGAAAAACTGTTTTTT CASSQQAGEKLFF
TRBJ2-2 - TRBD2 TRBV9 TGTGCCAGCAGCGTAACGGCTAGCGGGAGGGGAGAGAACACCGGGGAGCTGTTTTTT CASSVTASGRGENTGELFF
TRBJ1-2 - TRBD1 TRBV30 TGTGCCTGGAGTCATGACAGGGACCTTGGCTACACCTTC CAWSHDRDLGYTF
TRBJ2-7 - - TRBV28 TGTGCCAGCAGTGTCCCAGTGGGGGGCTTACCCCTCGAGCAGTACTTC CASSVPVGGLPLEQYF
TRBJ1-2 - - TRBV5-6 TGTGCCAGCAGTAGTTCTAACTATGGCTACACCTTC CASSSSNYGYTF